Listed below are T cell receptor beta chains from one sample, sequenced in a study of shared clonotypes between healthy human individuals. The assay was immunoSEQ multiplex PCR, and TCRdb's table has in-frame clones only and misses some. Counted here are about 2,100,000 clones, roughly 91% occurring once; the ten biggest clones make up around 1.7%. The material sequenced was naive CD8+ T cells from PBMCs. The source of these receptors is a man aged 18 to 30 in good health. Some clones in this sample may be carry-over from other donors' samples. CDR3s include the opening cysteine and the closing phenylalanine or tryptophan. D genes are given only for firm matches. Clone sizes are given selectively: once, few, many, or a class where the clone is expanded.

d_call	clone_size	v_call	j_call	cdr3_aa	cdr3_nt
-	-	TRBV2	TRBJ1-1	CASIPETSNTEAFF	TGTGCCAGCATCCCGGAAACATCAAACACTGAAGCTTTCTTT
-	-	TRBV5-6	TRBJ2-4	CASSLEGTEDIQYF	TGTGCCAGCAGCTTGGAGGGGACCGAAGACATTCAGTACTTC
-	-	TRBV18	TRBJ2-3	CASSQLGLMAYADTQYF	TGTGCCAGCTCACAACTGGGTCTAATGGCTTACGCAGATACGCAGTATTTT
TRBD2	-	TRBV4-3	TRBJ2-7	CASSHGLAGVGEQYF	TGCGCCAGCAGCCACGGACTAGCGGGGGTCGGCGAGCAGTACTTC
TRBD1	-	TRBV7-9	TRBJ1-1	CASSARTGISSEAFF	TGTGCCAGCAGCGCCCGGACAGGGATCTCCTCTGAAGCTTTCTTT
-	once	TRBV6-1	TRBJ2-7	CATLLGGYSYEQYF	TGTGCCACCCTACTAGGCGGCTACTCCTACGAGCAGTACTTC
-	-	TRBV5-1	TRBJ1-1	CASSLYGRDEAFF	TGCGCCAGCAGCTTGTACGGGCGGGACGAAGCTTTCTTT
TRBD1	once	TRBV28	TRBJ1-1	CASTKGGTALIRTEAFF	TGTGCCAGCACTAAGGGGGGGACAGCACTTATCAGGACTGAAGCTTTCTTT
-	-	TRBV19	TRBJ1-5	CASSFGQLHGPQHF	TGTGCCAGTAGTTTTGGACAGCTCCATGGGCCCCAGCATTTT
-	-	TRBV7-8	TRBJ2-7	CASSLGLGDEQYF	TGTGCCAGCAGCTTGGGCTTGGGGGACGAGCAGTACTTC
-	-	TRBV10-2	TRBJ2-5	CASSEGAGRETQYF	TGCGCCAGCAGTGAGGGGGCGGGACGCGAGACCCAGTACTTC
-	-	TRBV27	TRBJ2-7	CASSLSRGAGPLEQYF	TGTGCCAGCAGCCTCTCTCGGGGGGCCGGGCCCCTCGAGCAGTACTTC
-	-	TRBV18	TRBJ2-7	CASSPDKGLETEQYF	TGTGCCAGCTCACCCGATAAAGGACTGGAAACCGAGCAGTACTTC
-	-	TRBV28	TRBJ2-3	CASSPGITDTQYF	TGTGCCAGCAGCCCAGGCATCACAGATACGCAGTATTTT
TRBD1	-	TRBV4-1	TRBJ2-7	CASSQAAGGDEQYF	TGCGCCAGCAGCCAAGCCGCAGGGGGCGACGAGCAGTACTTC
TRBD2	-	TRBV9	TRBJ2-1	CASSVLEAGGQYNEQFF	TGTGCCAGCAGCGTACTAGAGGCGGGAGGGCAATACAATGAGCAGTTCTTC
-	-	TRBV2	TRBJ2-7	CASSARGRVEEQYF	TGTGCCAGCAGCGCCCGAGGAAGGGTAGAGGAGCAGTACTTC
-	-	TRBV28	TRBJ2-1	CASSGQNLYNEQFF	TGTGCCAGCAGCGGACAGAACCTCTACAATGAGCAGTTCTTC
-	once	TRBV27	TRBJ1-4	CASSLGWTNEKLFF	TGTGCCAGCAGTTTGGGGTGGACTAATGAAAAACTGTTTTTT
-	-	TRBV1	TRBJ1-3	CTSSQGRPSSGNTIYF	TGCACCAGCAGCCAAGGTCGGCCGAGCTCTGGAAACACCATATATTTT
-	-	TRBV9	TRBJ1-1	CASSVGGQMNTEAFF	TGTGCCAGCAGCGTGGGCGGACAGATGAACACTGAAGCTTTCTTT
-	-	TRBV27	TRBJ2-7	CASSLRGSSLYEQYF	TGTGCCAGCAGTTTAAGGGGTAGCTCGCTCTACGAGCAGTACTTC
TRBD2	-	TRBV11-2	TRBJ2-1	CASSLLRTSGSGASEQFF	TGTGCCAGCAGCCTCCTCCGGACTAGCGGGAGCGGGGCAAGTGAGCAGTTCTTC
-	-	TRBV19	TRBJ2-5	CASSMVGTETQYF	TGTGCCAGTAGTATGGTAGGGACGGAGACCCAGTACTTC
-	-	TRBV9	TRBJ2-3	CASSPPGELSDTQYF	TGTGCCAGCAGCCCCCCGGGGGAGTTATCAGATACGCAGTATTTT
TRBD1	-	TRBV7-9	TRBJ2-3	CASSSTGARTDTQYF	TGTGCCAGCAGCTCAACAGGGGCCCGCACAGATACGCAGTATTTT
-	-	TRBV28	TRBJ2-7	CASTLGGSYEQYF	TGTGCCAGCACTTTAGGGGGGTCCTACGAGCAGTACTTC
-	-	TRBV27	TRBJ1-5	CASSLTPGTINQPQHF	TGTGCCAGCAGTTTAACCCCCGGGACAATAAATCAGCCCCAGCATTTT
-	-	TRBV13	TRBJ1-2	CASSKGRAGYGYTF	TGTGCCAGCAGCAAAGGACGGGCGGGCTATGGCTACACCTTC
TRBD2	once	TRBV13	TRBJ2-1	CASSLVPKGLNEQFF	TGTGCCAGCAGCTTAGTCCCCAAGGGACTAAATGAGCAGTTCTTC
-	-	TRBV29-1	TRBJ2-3	CSVERGRLTDTQYF	TGCAGCGTTGAAAGGGGGAGGCTTACAGATACGCAGTATTTT
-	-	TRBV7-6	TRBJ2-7	CASSLGIQTYEQYF	TGTGCCAGCAGCCTAGGAATCCAAACCTACGAGCAGTACTTC
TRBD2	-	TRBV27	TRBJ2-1	CASTRAGGAYNEQFF	TGTGCCAGCACGCGAGCGGGAGGGGCATACAATGAGCAGTTCTTC
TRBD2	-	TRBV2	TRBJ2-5	CASSEVGGLETQYF	TGTGCCAGCAGTGAAGTGGGGGGGTTGGAGACCCAGTACTTC
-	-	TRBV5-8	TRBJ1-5	CASSLSTANQPQHF	TGTGCCAGCAGCTTGAGTACAGCTAATCAGCCCCAGCATTTT
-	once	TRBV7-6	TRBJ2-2	CASSPRGGNTGELFF	TGTGCCAGCAGCCCCCGAGGTGGGAACACCGGGGAGCTGTTTTTT
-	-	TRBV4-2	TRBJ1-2	CASSQDRMNSPSF	TGTGCCAGCAGCCAAGATCGGATGAATTCACCATCCTTC
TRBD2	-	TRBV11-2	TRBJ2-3	CASSGTVPLAAITDTQYF	TGTGCCAGCAGCGGTACCGTCCCTCTAGCGGCCATCACAGATACGCAGTATTTT
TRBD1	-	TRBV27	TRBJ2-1	CASKPLGQGADEQFF	TGTGCCAGCAAACCATTGGGACAGGGGGCGGATGAGCAGTTCTTC
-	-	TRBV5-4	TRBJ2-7	CASSLGAGDYEQYF	TGTGCCAGCAGCTTGGGGGCGGGCGACTACGAGCAGTACTTC
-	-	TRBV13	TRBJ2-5	CASSLGYTGETQYF	TGTGCCAGCAGCTTGGGATACACCGGGGAGACCCAGTACTTC
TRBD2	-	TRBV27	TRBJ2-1	CASSLVAGGGAYNEQFF	TGTGCCAGCAGTTTAGTAGCGGGAGGGGGCGCCTACAATGAGCAGTTCTTC
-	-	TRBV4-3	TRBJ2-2	CASSQDTPDSLNTGELFF	TGCGCCAGCAGCCAAGATACACCGGACAGCTTAAACACCGGGGAGCTGTTTTTT
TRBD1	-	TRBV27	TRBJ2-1	CASSSGTGSYNEQFF	TGTGCCAGCAGTTCCGGGACAGGGTCCTACAATGAGCAGTTCTTC
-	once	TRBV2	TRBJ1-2	CASSARGGDYGYTF	TGTGCCAGCAGTGCCAGGGGAGGCGACTATGGCTACACCTTC
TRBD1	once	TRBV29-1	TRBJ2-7	CSAADRETYEQYF	TGCAGCGCCGCGGACAGGGAAACCTACGAGCAGTACTTC
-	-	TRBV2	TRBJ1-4	CASSDGELSTNEKLFF	TGTGCCAGCAGTGACGGTGAGCTGTCAACTAATGAAAAACTGTTTTTT
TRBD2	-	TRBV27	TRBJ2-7	CASSSAGTSDPYEQYF	TGTGCCAGCAGTTCGGCCGGGACTAGCGACCCCTACGAGCAGTACTTC
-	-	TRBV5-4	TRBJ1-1	CASSKGLEAFF	TGTGCCAGCAGCAAGGGTCTAGAAGCTTTCTTT
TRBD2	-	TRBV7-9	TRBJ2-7	CASSDDQREWGYEQYF	TGTGCCAGCAGCGACGACCAGCGGGAGTGGGGGTACGAGCAGTACTTC
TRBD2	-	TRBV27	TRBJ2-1	CASSPPVAGDRNEQFF	TGTGCCAGCAGTCCCCCCGTAGCGGGAGATCGGAATGAGCAGTTCTTC
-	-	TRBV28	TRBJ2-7	CASKAGRYEQYF	TGTGCCAGCAAGGCCGGAAGGTACGAGCAGTACTTC
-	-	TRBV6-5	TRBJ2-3	CASSYSKTGTDTQYF	TGTGCCAGCAGTTACTCGAAAACCGGCACAGATACGCAGTATTTT